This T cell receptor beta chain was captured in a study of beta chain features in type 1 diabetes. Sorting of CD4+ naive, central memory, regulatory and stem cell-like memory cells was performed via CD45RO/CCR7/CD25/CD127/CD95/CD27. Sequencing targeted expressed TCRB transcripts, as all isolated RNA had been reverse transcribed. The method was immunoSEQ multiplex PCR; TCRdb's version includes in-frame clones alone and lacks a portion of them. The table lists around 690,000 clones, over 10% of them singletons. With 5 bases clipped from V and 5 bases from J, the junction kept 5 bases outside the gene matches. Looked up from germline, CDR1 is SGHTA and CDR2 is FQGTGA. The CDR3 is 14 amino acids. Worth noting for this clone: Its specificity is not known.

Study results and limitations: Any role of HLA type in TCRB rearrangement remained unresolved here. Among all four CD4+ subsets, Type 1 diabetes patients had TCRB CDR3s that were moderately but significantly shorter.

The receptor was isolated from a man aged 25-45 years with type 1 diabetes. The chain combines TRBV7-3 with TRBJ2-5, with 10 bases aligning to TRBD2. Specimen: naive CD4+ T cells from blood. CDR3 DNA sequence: TGTGCCAGCAGCCCGAAGACTAGCGGGGAGACCCAGTACTTC. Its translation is CASSPKTSGETQYF. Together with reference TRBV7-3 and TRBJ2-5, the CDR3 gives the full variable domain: GAGVSQTPSNKVTEKGKYVELRCDPISGHTALYWYRQSLGQGPEFLIYFQGTGAADDSGLPNDRFFAVRPEGSVSTLKIQRTERGDSAVYLCASSPKTSGETQYFGPGTRLLVL.